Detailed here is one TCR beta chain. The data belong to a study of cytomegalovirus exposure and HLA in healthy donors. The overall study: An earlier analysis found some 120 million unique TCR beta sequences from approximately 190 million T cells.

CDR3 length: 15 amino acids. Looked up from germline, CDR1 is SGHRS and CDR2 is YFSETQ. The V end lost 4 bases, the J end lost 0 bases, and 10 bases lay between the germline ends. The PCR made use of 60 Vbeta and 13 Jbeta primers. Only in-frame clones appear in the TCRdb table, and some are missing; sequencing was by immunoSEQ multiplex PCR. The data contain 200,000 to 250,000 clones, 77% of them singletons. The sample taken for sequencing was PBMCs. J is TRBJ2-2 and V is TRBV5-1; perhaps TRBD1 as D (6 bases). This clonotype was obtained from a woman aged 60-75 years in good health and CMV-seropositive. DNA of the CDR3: TGCGCCAGCAGCAGATGGACAGCGAACACCGGGGAGCTGTTTTTT. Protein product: CASSRWTANTGELFF.